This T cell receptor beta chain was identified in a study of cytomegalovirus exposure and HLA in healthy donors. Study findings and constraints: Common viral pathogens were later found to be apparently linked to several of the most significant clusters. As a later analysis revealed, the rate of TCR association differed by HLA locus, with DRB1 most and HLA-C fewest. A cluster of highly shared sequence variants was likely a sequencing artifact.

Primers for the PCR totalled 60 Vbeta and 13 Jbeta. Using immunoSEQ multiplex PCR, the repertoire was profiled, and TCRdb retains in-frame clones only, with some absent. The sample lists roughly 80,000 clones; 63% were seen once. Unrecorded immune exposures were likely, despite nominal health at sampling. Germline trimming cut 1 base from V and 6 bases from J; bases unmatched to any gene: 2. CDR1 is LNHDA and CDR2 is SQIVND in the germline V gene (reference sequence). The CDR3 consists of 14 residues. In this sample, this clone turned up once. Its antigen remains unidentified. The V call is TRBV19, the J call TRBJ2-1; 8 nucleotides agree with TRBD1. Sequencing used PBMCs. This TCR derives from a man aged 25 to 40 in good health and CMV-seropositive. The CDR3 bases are TGTGCCAGTAGTATAGTGACAGGGGCCAATGAGCAGTTCTTC. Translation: CASSIVTGANEQFF. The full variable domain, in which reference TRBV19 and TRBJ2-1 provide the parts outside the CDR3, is DGGITQSPKYLFRKEGQNVTLSCEQNLNHDAMYWYRQDPGQGLRLIYYSQIVNDFQKGDIAEGYSVSREKKESFPLTVTSAQKNPTAFYLCASSIVTGANEQFFGPGTRLTVL.